These 8 T cell receptor beta chains were all obtained from the same sample, sequenced in a study of chemoradiotherapy in HPV16-positive cancers. TCRdb's table, derived via immunoSEQ multiplex PCR, lists solely in-frame clones and lacks some. The data hold about 29,000 clones, with about 91% observed a single time. The material sequenced was blood, taken from a patient who underwent chemoradiotherapy. These receptors were collected from a human donor with HPV-associated anogenital cancer.

The chain employs TRBV7-9 and TRBJ2-5; no reliable D call. V lost 0 bases, J lost 2 bases, and 7 bases lay in between. This CDR3 region has 14 residues. Per the germline V gene, CDR1 is SEHNR and CDR2 is FQNEAQ (reference sequence). The CDR3 is CASSLAGTQETQYF. CDR3 DNA: TGTGCCAGCAGCTTAGCGGGAACACAAGAGACCCAGTACTTC.

This rearrangement joins TRBV5-6 to TRBJ2-3, with TRBD2 matching 10 bases. The V gene's germline CDR1 is SGHDT and CDR2 YYEEEE. CDR3 length: 15 residues. V dropped 3 bases and J dropped 4; count of bases not matched to a gene: 5. CDR3 DNA sequence: TGTGCCAGCAGCTACAGCGGGGGGGCATCAGATACGCAGTATTTT. This gives the protein CASSYSGGASDTQYF.

The rearrangement uses TRBV6-6 and TRBJ2-3; 10 nucleotides align to TRBD2. Germline CDR1 and CDR2: MNHNY and SVGAGI (reference sequence). The junction had 8 bases not matched to a gene; V was cut back by 5 bases and J by 6 bases. The CDR3 covers 15 residues. The CDR3 region has the DNA TGTGCCAGCAGTCACAAGCGGGGGGGCCGGGATACGCAGTATTTT. It specifies CASSHKRGGRDTQYF.

The rearrangement joins TRBV5-1 to TRBJ2-1; possibly TRBD2 for D (6 bases). The CDR3 contains 15 residues. The germline gives CDR1 SGHRS, CDR2 YFSETQ. V was shortened by 3 bases and J by 2 bases, with 12 bases between the two germline ends. CDR3 coding DNA: TGCGCCAGCAGCTACCCCCCGGGAGCCTACAATGAGCAGTTCTTC. This encodes CASSYPPGAYNEQFF. Complete variable domain (other parts from reference TRBV5-1 and TRBJ2-1): KAGVTQTPRYLIKTRGQQVTLSCSPISGHRSVSWYQQTPGQGLQFLFEYFSETQRNKGNFPGRFSGRQFSNSRSEMNVSTLELGDSALYLCASSYPPGAYNEQFFGPGTRLTVL.

This CDR3 is CASSLYRDSGANVLTF. DNA of the CDR3: TGTGCCAGCAGTTTGTACAGGGACTCTGGGGCCAACGTCCTGACTTTC. The chain uses TRBV6-6 and TRBJ2-6; perhaps TRBD1 as D (6 bases). This CDR3 is 16 amino acids long. Deletions cut 4 bases from V and 0 bases from J, with 10 bases between. Germline values: CDR1 MNHNY, CDR2 SVGAGI (reference sequence).

The rearrangement uses TRBV5-4 and TRBJ2-3, with 8 bases identical to TRBD1. The CDR3 contains 16 residues. Germline CDR1 is SGHNT and CDR2 is YYREEE (reference sequence). V gave up 4 bases and J gave up 6 bases; unmatched junction bases: 13. CDR3 protein: CASSPTGGRGPDTQYF. The CDR3 coding sequence is TGTGCCAGCAGCCCCACCGGTGGCAGGGGGCCGGATACGCAGTATTTT.

V is TRBV7-8 and J is TRBJ1-1, with D maybe TRBD1 (6 bases). Germline V gene sequence: CDR1 SGHVS, CDR2 FQNEAQ. CDR3 length equals 16 residues. Trimming took off 3 bases at V and 5 bases at J, with 19 bases between the two ends. The CDR3 loop is CASSLGPRGVWTEAFF. CDR3 in DNA: TGTGCCAGCAGCTTGGGACCCAGGGGTGTATGGACTGAAGCTTTCTTT.

V is TRBV5-4 and J is TRBJ2-7; no reliable D call. This CDR3 has 15 residues. The V end was cut by 1 base, the J end by 5 bases, with 16 bases between. The V gene's germline CDR1 is SGHNT and CDR2 YYREEE (reference sequence). The CDR3 nucleotides read TGTGCCAGCAGCTTGCCCGGTGGCACTCGGGACGAGCAGTACTTC. It is translated as CASSLPGGTRDEQYF.